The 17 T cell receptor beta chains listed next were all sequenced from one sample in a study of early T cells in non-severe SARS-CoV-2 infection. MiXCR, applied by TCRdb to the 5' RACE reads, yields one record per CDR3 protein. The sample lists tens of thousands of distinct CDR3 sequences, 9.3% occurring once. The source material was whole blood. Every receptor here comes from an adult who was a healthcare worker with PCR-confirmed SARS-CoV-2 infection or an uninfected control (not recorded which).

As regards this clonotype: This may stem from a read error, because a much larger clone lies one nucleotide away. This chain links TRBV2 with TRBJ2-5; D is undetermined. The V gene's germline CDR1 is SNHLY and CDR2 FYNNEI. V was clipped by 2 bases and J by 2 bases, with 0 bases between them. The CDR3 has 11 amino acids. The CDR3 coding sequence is TGTGCCAGCAGTGAACAAGAGACCCAGTACTTC. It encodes CASSEQETQYF.

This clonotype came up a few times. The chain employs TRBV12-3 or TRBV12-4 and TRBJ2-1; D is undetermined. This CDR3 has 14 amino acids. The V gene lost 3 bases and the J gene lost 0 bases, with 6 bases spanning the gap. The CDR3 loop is CASSFVSSYNEQFF. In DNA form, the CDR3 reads TGTGCCAGCAGTTTTGTTAGCTCCTACAATGAGCAGTTCTTC.

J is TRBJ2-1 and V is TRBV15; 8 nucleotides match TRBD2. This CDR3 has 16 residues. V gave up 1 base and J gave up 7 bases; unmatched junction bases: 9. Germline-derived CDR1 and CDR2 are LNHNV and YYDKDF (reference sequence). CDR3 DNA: TGTGCCACCAGCAGAGCCACGGGGGGGCAGTGGAATGAGCAGTTCTTC. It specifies CATSRATGGQWNEQFF.

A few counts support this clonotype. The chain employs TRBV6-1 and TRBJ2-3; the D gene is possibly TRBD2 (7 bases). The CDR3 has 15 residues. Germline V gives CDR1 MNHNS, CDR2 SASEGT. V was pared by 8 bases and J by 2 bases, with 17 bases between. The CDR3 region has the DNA TGTGCCAGCGGCGTAGGGGGGGCCTCCACAGATACGCAGTATTTT. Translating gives CASGVGGASTDTQYF.

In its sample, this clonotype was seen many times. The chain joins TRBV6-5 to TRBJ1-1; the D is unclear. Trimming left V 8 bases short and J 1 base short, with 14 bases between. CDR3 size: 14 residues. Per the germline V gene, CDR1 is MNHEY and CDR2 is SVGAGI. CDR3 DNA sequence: TGTGCCAGCGGAAAGGGTACAGCGAACACTGAAGCTTTCTTT. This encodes CASGKGTANTEAFF.

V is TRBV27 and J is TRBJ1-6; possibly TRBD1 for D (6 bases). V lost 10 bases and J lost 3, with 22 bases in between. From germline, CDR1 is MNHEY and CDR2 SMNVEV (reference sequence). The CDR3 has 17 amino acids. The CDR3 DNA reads TGTGCCACCAGGGGTGGGGGGGGCGATTACTATAATTCACCCCTCCACTTT. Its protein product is CATRGGGGDYYNSPLHF.

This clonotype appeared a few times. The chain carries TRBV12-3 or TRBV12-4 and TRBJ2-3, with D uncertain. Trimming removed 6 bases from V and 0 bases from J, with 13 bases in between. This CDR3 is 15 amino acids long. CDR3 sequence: CASRLTTPSTDTQYF. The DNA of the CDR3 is TGTGCCAGCAGGCTGACAACCCCTAGCACAGATACGCAGTATTTT.

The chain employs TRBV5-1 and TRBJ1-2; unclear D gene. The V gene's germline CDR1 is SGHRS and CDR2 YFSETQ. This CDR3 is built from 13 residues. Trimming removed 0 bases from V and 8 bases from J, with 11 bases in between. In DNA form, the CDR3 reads TGCGCCAGCAGCTTGGGGCCAGGTGGAGGCTACACCTTC. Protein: CASSLGPGGGYTF.

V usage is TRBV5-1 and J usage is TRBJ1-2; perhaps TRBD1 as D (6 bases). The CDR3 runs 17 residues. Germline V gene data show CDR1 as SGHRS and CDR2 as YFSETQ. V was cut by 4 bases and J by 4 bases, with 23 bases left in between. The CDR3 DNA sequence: TGCGCCAGCAGCCCCGTCCCGTTACAACAGGGTGGCTATGGCTACACCTTC. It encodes CASSPVPLQQGGYGYTF. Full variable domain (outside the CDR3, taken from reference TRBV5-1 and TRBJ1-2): KAGVTQTPRYLIKTRGQQVTLSCSPISGHRSVSWYQQTPGQGLQFLFEYFSETQRNKGNFPGRFSGRQFSNSRSEMNVSTLELGDSALYLCASSPVPLQQGGYGYTFGSGTRLTVV.

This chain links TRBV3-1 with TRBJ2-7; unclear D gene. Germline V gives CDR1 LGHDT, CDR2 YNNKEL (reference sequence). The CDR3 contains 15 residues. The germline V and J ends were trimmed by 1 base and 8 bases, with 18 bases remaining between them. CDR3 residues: CASSQVSALPGKQYF. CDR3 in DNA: TGTGCCAGCAGCCAAGTGTCCGCACTACCCGGAAAGCAGTACTTC.

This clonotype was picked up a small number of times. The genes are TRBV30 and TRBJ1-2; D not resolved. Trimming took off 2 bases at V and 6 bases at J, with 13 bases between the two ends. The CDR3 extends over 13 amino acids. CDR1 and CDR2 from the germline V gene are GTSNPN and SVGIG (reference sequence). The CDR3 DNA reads TGTGCCTGGAGTAGCCAGCTTCCTAATGGCTACACCTTC. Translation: CAWSSQLPNGYTF.

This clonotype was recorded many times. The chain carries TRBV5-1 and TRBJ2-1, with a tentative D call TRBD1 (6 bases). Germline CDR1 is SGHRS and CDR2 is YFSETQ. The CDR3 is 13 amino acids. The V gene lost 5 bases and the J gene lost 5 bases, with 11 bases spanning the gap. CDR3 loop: CASSTGSHNEQFF. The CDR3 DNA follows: TGCGCCAGCAGTACAGGGAGCCACAATGAGCAGTTCTTC.

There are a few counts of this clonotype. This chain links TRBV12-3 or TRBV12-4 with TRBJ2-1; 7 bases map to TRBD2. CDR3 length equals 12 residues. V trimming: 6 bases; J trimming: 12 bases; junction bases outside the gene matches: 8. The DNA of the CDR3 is TGTGCCAGCAGCCAACAGCGGGGTCGGCAGTTCTTC. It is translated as CASSQQRGRQFF.

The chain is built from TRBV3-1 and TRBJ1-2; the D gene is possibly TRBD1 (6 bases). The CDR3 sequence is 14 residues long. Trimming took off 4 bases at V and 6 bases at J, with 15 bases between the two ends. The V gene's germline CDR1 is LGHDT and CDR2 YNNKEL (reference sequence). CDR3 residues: CASSPQGLRHGYTF. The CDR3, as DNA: TGTGCCAGCAGCCCACAGGGATTAAGGCATGGCTACACCTTC. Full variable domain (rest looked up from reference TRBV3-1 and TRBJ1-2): DTAVSQTPKYLVTQMGNDKSIKCEQNLGHDTMYWYKQDSKKFLKIMFSYNNKELIINETVPNRFSPKSPDKAHLNLHINSLELGDSAVYFCASSPQGLRHGYTFGSGTRLTVV.

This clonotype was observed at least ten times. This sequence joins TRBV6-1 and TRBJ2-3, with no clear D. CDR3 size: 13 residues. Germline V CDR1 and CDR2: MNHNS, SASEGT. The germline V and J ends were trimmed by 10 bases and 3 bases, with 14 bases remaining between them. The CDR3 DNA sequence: TGTGCCACCCAGGACCAGTTTACAGATACGCAGTATTTT. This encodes CATQDQFTDTQYF.

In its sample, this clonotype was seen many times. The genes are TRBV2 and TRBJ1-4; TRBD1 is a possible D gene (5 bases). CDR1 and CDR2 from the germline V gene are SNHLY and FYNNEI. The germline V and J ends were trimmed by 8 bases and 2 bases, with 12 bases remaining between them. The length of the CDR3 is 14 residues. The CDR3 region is CASGRQNTNEKLFF. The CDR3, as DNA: TGTGCCAGCGGACGACAGAACACTAATGAAAAACTGTTTTTT. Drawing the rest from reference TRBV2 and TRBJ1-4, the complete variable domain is EPEVTQTPSHQVTQMGQEVILRCVPISNHLYFYWYRQILGQKVEFLVSFYNNEISEKSEIFDDQFSVERPDGSNFTLKIRSTKLEDSAMYFCASGRQNTNEKLFFGSGTQLSVL.

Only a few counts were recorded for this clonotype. The CDR3 DNA is TGTGCCAGCAGCTTAGTGCAGGGCGCACGAGAGCAGTACTTC. The encoded protein is CASSLVQGAREQYF. The rearrangement uses TRBV7-6 and TRBJ2-7; possible D gene TRBD1, 5 bases. Trimming shortened V by 1 base and J by 7 bases, and 14 bases separated the two germline ends. Germline V gene lookup returns CDR1 SGHVS and CDR2 FNYEAQ. This CDR3 comprises 14 residues.